The present T cell receptor (beta chain) was sequenced within a study of cytomegalovirus exposure and HLA in healthy donors. PCR employed 60 Vbeta and 13 Jbeta primers. Some clones are missing from TCRdb's copy, which holds only in-frame ones; the method was immunoSEQ multiplex PCR. Its table records about 170,000 clones. In the case of this clone: The target antigen is unknown.

The CDR3 has 15 amino acids. Trimming removed 4 bases at V and 0 bases at J, with 9 bases between. CDR1 and CDR2 from the germline V gene are SGHTA and FQGNSA. Broader study findings: Analyzed later, association rates of TCRs varied across HLA loci, with DRB1 most and HLA-C fewest. Across donors, presence/absence analyses took sequencing depth to be roughly uniform. Within an earlier analysis, most TCR beta V segments proved productive either about 87% or about 30% of the time. Some V segments, including TRBV6-2 and TRBV6-3, were excluded as indistinguishable.

This chain uses TRBV7-2 with TRBJ1-4; D gene uncertain. Source material: PBMCs. This TCR came from a woman between 18 and 30 years old in good health and CMV-seropositive. The CDR3 here is CASSSNYATNEKLFF. The CDR3 nucleotides are TGTGCCAGCAGCTCTAATTATGCAACTAATGAAAAACTGTTTTTT.